This TCR beta chain was captured by sequencing in a study of identifying expanded T cells in peripheral blood (dated by TCRdb to about 2019). Regarding the complete study: Separate aliquots of the same genomic DNA pool were sequenced to produce technical replicates, and four replicates were compared in pairs.

TCRbeta CDR3 regions were profiled with the immunoSEQ Assay using bias-controlled multiplex PCR amplification of genomic DNA. On the authors' methods: To quantify the absolute abundance of each unique TCRbeta CDR3 region, the sequences were collapsed and filtered. Differential abundance was tested with two models: a binomial (Fisher-equivalent) model and a beta-binomial model that adds time-dependent variance fitted from healthy donors. Any clone with fewer than 5 combined templates was excluded, and a clone was called differentially abundant if its Benjamini-Hochberg FDR was below 0.01. The form v = (b*log(k)+a)^2 was used to model beta-binomial variance as a function of total template count across the two samples. TCRdb retrieved this table from immuneACCESS and kept in-frame rearrangements only. Not all clones are present; in checked studies, unresolved V genes account for under half, and no reason is known for the remainder. That table is the source of V, J and clone size, and D and trimming were worked out from the DNA. The sample contains approximately 90,000 clones, more than 75% of them found a single time. The ten most abundant clones make up around 4% of the sample.

General conclusions and limits of the study: The beta-binomial model significantly reduced the number of clones called differentially abundant and the false-positive rate across all healthy-donor time intervals. It was expected by the authors that biological variance in healthy repertoires might increase further over much longer intervals, such as months to years. Around 1.3 differentially abundant clones were flagged by the binomial model between technical replicates, whereas about 16 and 20 were flagged over about two weeks and four weeks, respectively. In all healthy donors, the variance in clone template counts between samples taken roughly two weeks apart rose significantly as total template count increased.

As to this clone: Its antigen remains unidentified. No much larger clone exists at a distance of one base, and base qualities are not known.

No immune events, such as infections, were documented for the healthy donors during the collection period. Healthy-donor blood repertoires served as a training cohort to calibrate time-dependent variance in a beta-binomial model of T-cell clone differential abundance. The training cohort comprised approximately 10 healthy donors, 3 female and 7 male. Donor ages ranged from 29 to 64 years, with an average of around 45 years. Whole blood, obtained from a commercial supplier, was collected from each healthy donor at three time points spaced roughly 14 days apart. Genomic DNA was extracted from unsorted whole blood for immunosequencing. CDR1 and CDR2 were assigned from the germline V gene as SGHRS and YFSETQ. The CDR3, from cysteine to phenylalanine, totals 15 residues. The kept DNA is CDR3 alone, 45 bases in frame from the first base. Trimming costs V 1 base and J 0 bases, and their ends lie 10 bases apart.

This chain joins TRBV5-1 to TRBJ1-2, with TRBD1 perhaps the D gene, on 5 matching bases. What was sequenced was blood. The sequence was collected from a person aged 18-69 years in good health. DNA sequence: TGCGCCAGCAGCTTGAGGGAAGGGGCTAACTATGGCTACACCTTC. Translated, it reads CASSLREGANYGYTF. With the rest looked up from the reference TRBV5-1 and TRBJ1-2 genes rather than sequenced, the full variable domain is KAGVTQTPRYLIKTRGQQVTLSCSPISGHRSVSWYQQTPGQGLQFLFEYFSETQRNKGNFPGRFSGRQFSNSRSEMNVSTLELGDSALYLCASSLREGANYGYTFGSGTRLTVV.